The 5 T cell receptor beta chains reported below all come from one sample, sequenced in a study of response to subunit inactivated influenza vaccine. TCRdb fed the RT-PCR reads into MiXCR, producing one record per CDR3 protein. The profile covers about 700,000 distinct CDR3 sequences, with 12% to 15% appearing a single time and roughly 7.6% taken by the ten largest. Source: PBMCs from blood, taken about 14 days before vaccination. The receptors come from a man aged 45-65 years who received an inactivated influenza vaccine.

This clonotype was counted ten times or more. This chain links TRBV5-5 with TRBJ2-5; D is unresolved. With 2 bases removed from V and 5 bases from J, the gap between germline ends came to 13 bases. The CDR3 covers 14 residues. Germline V gene sequence: CDR1 SGHKS, CDR2 YYEKEE (reference sequence). The CDR3 region is CASSFVTDGETQYF. The CDR3 nucleotides read TGTGCCAGCAGCTTCGTTACGGACGGGGAGACCCAGTACTTC.

The V call is TRBV28, the J call TRBJ2-7, with 10 nucleotides matching TRBD2. V dropped 3 bases and J dropped 1; count of bases not matched to a gene: 9. This CDR3 spans 17 amino acids. Germline V gene sequence: CDR1 MDHEN, CDR2 SYDVKM. The CDR3: CASSFHIEREGSYEQYF. The CDR3 nucleotides are TGTGCCAGCAGTTTTCATATTGAGCGGGAGGGTTCCTACGAGCAGTACTTC.

This clonotype has a handful of counts. This sequence joins TRBV7-2 and TRBJ2-7; 9 bases are shared with TRBD2. After removal of 4 bases from V and 3 bases from J, the junction contained 4 bases not matched to a gene. This CDR3 region has 14 residues. Germline V gene lookup returns CDR1 SGHTA and CDR2 FQGNSA. The CDR3 reads CASSYPTSGYEQYF. CDR3 DNA sequence: TGTGCCAGCAGCTACCCGACTAGCGGCTACGAGCAGTACTTC.

The V gene is TRBV6-1, the J gene TRBJ1-6; D is perhaps TRBD1 (5 bases). The V and J ends lost 7 bases and 8 bases respectively, with 15 bases between them. Germline V gives CDR1 MNHNS, CDR2 SASEGT. The CDR3 totals 14 residues. The CDR3 loop is CASTQGLQYSPLHF. CDR3 nucleotides: TGTGCCAGCACGCAGGGACTCCAATATTCACCCCTCCACTTT.

V gene TRBV7-2 combines with J gene TRBJ2-5, with TRBD2 identical over 8 bases. V shed 5 bases, J shed 5 bases, and the junction held 7 bases outside the gene matches. CDR3 size: 14 residues. The germline gives CDR1 SGHTA, CDR2 FQGNSA. CDR3 protein: CASSPTSGRETQYF. The CDR3 bases are TGTGCCAGCAGCCCCACTAGCGGAAGGGAGACCCAGTACTTC.